This T cell receptor beta chain is drawn from a study of graft-versus-host responses after intestinal transplantation. Study results and caveats: Detected in recipient marrow were GvH clones, some of which were first observed in ileum or blood.

CDR1 is SGHNT and CDR2 is YYREEE in the germline V gene (reference sequence). The J segment lost 5 bases and the V segment lost 0 bases, leaving 7 bases of the junction unmatched. This CDR3 contains 15 residues. Measured with immunoSEQ multiplex PCR; TCRdb has only the in-frame clones, and not every one. The profile shows roughly 110,000 clones, roughly 87% of them singletons. Points on this clone: Its antigen remains unidentified. Other DNA sequences in the sample encode the same CDR3.

This clonotype originated in a human donor who was the organ donor for an intestinal transplant. This sequence joins TRBV5-4 and TRBJ2-5, with 7 bases lining up with TRBD1. The sample was unstimulated CD4+ T cells sorted from spleen or lymph node cells, taken before transplant. As DNA, the CDR3 is TGTGCCAGCAGCTTGGAACCGGGACAGCCCGAGACCCAGTACTTC. It translates to CASSLEPGQPETQYF.